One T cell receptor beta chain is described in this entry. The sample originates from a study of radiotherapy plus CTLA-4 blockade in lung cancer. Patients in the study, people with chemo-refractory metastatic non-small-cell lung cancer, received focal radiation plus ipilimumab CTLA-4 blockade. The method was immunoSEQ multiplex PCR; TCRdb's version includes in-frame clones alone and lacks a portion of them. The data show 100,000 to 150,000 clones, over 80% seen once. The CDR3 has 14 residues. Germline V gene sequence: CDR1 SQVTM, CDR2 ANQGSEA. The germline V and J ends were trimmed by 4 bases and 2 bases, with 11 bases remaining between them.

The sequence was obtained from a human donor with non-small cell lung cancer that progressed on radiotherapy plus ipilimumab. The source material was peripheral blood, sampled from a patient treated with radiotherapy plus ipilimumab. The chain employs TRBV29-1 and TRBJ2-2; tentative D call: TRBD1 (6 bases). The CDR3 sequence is CSVVWGHNTGELFF. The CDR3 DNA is TGCAGCGTTGTGTGGGGACACAACACCGGGGAGCTGTTTTTT.